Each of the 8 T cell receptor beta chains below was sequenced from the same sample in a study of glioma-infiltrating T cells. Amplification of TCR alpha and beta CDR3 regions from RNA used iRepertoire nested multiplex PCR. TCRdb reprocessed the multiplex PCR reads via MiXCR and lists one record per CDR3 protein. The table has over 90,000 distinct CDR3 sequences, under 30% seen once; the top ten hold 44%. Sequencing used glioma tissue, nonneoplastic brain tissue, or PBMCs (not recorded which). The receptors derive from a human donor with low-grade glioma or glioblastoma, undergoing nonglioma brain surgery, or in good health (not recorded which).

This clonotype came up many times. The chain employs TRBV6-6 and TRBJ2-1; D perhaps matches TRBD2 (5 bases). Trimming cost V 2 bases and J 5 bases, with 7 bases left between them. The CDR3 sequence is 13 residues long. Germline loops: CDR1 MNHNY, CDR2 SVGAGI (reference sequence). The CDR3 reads CASSYPGNNEQFF. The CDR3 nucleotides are TGTGCCAGCAGTTACCCGGGGAACAATGAGCAGTTCTTC.

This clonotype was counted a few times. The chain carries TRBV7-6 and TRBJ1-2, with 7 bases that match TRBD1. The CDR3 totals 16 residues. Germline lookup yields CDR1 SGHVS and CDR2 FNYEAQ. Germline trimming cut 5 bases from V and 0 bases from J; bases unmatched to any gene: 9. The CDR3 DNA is TGTGCCAGCAGCAAGGGACAGAGGTTCTCTAACTATGGCTACACCTTC. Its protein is CASSKGQRFSNYGYTF.

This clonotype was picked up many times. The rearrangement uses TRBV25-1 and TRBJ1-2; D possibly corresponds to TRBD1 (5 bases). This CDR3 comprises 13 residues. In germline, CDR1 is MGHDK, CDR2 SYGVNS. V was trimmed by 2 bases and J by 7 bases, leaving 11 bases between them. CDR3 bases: TGTGCCAGCAGTGAAACAGGCCGCCGTGGCTACACCTTC. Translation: CASSETGRRGYTF.

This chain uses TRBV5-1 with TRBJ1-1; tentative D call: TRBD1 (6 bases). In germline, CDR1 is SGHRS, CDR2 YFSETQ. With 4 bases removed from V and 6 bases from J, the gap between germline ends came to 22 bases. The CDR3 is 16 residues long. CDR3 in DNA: TGCGCCAGCAGCCCCCTGTCAGGGGCGCTCAGCGCTGAAGCTTTCTTT. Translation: CASSPLSGALSAEAFF.

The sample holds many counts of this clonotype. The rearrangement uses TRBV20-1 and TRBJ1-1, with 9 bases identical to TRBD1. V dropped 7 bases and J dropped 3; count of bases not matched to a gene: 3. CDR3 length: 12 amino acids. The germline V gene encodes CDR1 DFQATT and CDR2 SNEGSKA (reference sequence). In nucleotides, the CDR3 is TGCAGTGAGGGACAGGGAGACACTGAAGCTTTCTTT. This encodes CSEGQGDTEAFF.

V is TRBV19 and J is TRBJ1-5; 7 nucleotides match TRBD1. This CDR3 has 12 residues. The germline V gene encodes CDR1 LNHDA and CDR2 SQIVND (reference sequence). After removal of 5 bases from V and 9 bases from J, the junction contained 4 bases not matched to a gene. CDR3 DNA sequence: TGTGCCAGTAGTGAATACAGGGGGCCCCAGCATTTT. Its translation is CASSEYRGPQHF.

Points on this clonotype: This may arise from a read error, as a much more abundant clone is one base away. The CDR3 reads CASSQNQSSNQPQHF. The CDR3 bases are TGTGCCAGCAGCCAAAACCAGAGTAGCAATCAGCCCCAGCATTTT. The chain employs TRBV4-2 and TRBJ1-5; no reliable D call. Germline-derived CDR1 and CDR2 are LGHNA and YNFKEQ. CDR3 size: 15 residues. V lost 2 bases and J lost 0, with 8 bases in between.

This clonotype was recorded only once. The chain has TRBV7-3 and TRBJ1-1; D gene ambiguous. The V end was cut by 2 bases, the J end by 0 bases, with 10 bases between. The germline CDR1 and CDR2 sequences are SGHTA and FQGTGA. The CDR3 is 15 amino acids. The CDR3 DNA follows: TGTGCCAGCAGCTTAGCGGCCTATATGAACACTGAAGCTTTCTTT. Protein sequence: CASSLAAYMNTEAFF.